A single sample gave rise to the 4 T cell receptor beta chains below, sequenced in a study of blood T cell repertoires in COVID-19 (dated by TCRdb to the early 2020s). Receptor amplification or capture employed the immunoSEQ multiplex PCR assay. The immuneACCESS repertoire file appears here via TCRdb, limited to in-frame rearrangements. These files lack a portion of the clones; in checked studies, under half of the deficit traces to unresolved V genes, and the cause of the others is not known. This sample lists fewer than 350,000 clones; roughly 93% were detected once. 2.3% of the sample goes to the ten largest clones. Sequencing was performed on PBMCs or T cells enriched from blood (not recorded which). The receptor set was obtained from a woman aged 35 to 49 with acute COVID-19.

V gene TRBV15 combines with J gene TRBJ1-2; a possible D gene is TRBD1 (5 bases). Trimming pared 1 base from V and 0 bases from J, leaving 9 bases between. The length of the CDR3 is 15 residues. Germline V gives CDR1 LNHNV, CDR2 YYDKDF (reference sequence). The CDR3 DNA sequence: TGTGCCACCAGCAGAGGCCAGGGAACTAACTATGGCTACACCTTC. Residues: CATSRGQGTNYGYTF.

The chain uses TRBV5-1 and TRBJ1-2; the match to TRBD1 covers 7 bases. J lost 5 bases, V lost 2 bases, and 6 bases had no gene match. The CDR3 has 14 amino acids. Germline CDR1 and CDR2: SGHRS and YFSETQ. The CDR3 is CASSFGTEFYGYTF. Written as DNA, the CDR3 is TGCGCCAGCAGCTTCGGGACAGAGTTTTATGGCTACACCTTC.

The rearrangement joins TRBV19 to TRBJ1-1, with 9 nucleotides matching TRBD1. The CDR3 is 13 residues long. Germline CDR1 LNHDA, CDR2 SQIVND (reference sequence). Trimming took 6 bases from V and 6 from J; bases not matched to a gene: 5. CDR3 in DNA: TGTGCCAGTAGGCCACAGGGGGCCCCTGAAGCTTTCTTT. This sequence encodes CASRPQGAPEAFF. Full variable domain (remainder filled in from reference TRBV19 and TRBJ1-1): DGGITQSPKYLFRKEGQNVTLSCEQNLNHDAMYWYRQDPGQGLRLIYYSQIVNDFQKGDIAEGYSVSREKKESFPLTVTSAQKNPTAFYLCASRPQGAPEAFFGQGTRLTVV.

V is TRBV7-2 and J is TRBJ1-1; D not certain. V shed 0 bases and J shed 0 bases, with 8 bases lying between them. There are 15 residues in the CDR3. Germline V gives CDR1 SGHTA, CDR2 FQGNSA. CDR3 nucleotide sequence: TGTGCCAGCAGCTTAGCCGGGAAGATGAACACTGAAGCTTTCTTT. Its translation is CASSLAGKMNTEAFF.